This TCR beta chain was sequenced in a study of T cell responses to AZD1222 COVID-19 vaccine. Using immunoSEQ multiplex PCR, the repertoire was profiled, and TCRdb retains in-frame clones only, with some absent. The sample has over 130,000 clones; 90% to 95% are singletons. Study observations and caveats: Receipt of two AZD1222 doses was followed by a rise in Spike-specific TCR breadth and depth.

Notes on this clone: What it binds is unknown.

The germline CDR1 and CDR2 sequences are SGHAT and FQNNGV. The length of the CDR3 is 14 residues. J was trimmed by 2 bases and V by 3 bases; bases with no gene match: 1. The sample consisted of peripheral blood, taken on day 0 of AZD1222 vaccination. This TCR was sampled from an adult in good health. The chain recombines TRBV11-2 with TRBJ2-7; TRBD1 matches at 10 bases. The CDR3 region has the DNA TGTGCCAGCAGCTTGGGGACAGGGGCCTACGAGCAGTACTTC. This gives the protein CASSLGTGAYEQYF.